A single sample is the source of the 32 T cell receptor beta chains below, sequenced in a study of T cell changes during pregnancy in multiple sclerosis. Clones were read by immunoSEQ multiplex PCR, and TCRdb kept only the in-frame ones, dropping some. Seen here are 35,000 to 45,000 clones, about 92% observed once, and the top ten hold approximately 8.6%. The input for sequencing was CD8+ T cells from peripheral blood mononuclear cells, taken in the third trimester of pregnancy. The receptor source for this set is a female donor with multiple sclerosis, enrolled in a pregnancy study.

CDR3 residues: CASSVGGQTGEKLFF. DNA for the CDR3: TGTGCCAGCAGCGTAGGTGGACAGACCGGGGAAAAACTGTTTTTT. The V gene is TRBV9, the J gene TRBJ1-4; possibly TRBD1 for D (6 bases). V lost 0 bases and J lost 8, with 14 bases in between. The CDR3 length is 15 residues. Germline V CDR1 and CDR2: SGDLS, YYNGEE.

The chain has TRBV9 and TRBJ2-3, with TRBD2 as a possible D gene (6 bases). Per the germline V gene, CDR1 is SGDLS and CDR2 is YYNGEE. There are 15 residues in the CDR3. Trimming stripped 0 bases from V and 3 bases from J, with 11 bases between. The CDR3: CASSVAFGGTDTQYF. The DNA for the CDR3 is TGTGCCAGCAGCGTAGCTTTCGGGGGAACAGATACGCAGTATTTT.

V is TRBV19 and J is TRBJ1-2; a weak D match, TRBD1 (5 bases). V lost 2 bases and J 6 bases, leaving 22 bases between the germline ends. Germline V CDR1 and CDR2: LNHDA, SQIVND (reference sequence). The length of the CDR3 is 17 residues. CDR3 DNA: TGTGCCAGTAGTATATTCGGGACGGGGGGTGATTATGATGGCTACACCTTC. It specifies CASSIFGTGGDYDGYTF.

The V call is TRBV27, the J call TRBJ1-1, with no clear D. This CDR3 region has 13 residues. The V and J ends lost 2 bases and 7 bases respectively, with 11 bases between them. CDR1 is MNHEY and CDR2 is SMNVEV in the germline V gene (reference sequence). CDR3 DNA: TGTGCCAGCAGTTTAGAGGGAGGTGGTGAAGCTTTCTTT. Amino acids: CASSLEGGGEAFF.

Remarks on this clone: Compared with germline, one end of the junction differs, possibly owing to a read error. The chain combines TRBV7-7 with TRBJ2-5; D possibly corresponds to TRBD2 (6 bases). Germline CDR1 is SSHAT and CDR2 is FNYEAQ (reference sequence). CDR3 size: 13 residues. CDR3 DNA sequence: TGTGCTAGCACTCCCGGGGGCCAAGAGACCCAGTACTTC. Translated, it gives CASTPGGQETQYF.

The chain uses TRBV7-9 and TRBJ1-5; D may be TRBD1 (5 bases). The CDR3 is made up of 15 amino acids. V gave up 5 bases and J gave up 3 bases, with 14 bases separating them. CDR1 SEHNR and CDR2 FQNEAQ come from the germline V gene (reference sequence). For the CDR3, the DNA is TGTGCCAGCAGCGGCAGTGGGGCGCCCAATCAGCCCCAGCATTTT. It encodes CASSGSGAPNQPQHF.

In nucleotides, the CDR3 is TGTGCCAGCACCCCAGGGGGTAACACTGAAGCTTTCTTT. Protein product: CASTPGGNTEAFF. The chain combines TRBV4-2 with TRBJ1-1; 7 bases line up with TRBD1. J lost 2 bases, V lost 7 bases, and 4 bases had no gene match. Germline CDR1 is LGHNA and CDR2 is YNFKEQ. This CDR3 is built from 13 residues.

The chain has TRBV4-2 and TRBJ2-2; 9 nucleotides align to TRBD1. The CDR3 loop spans 15 amino acids. CDR1 and CDR2 (germline): LGHNA, YNFKEQ. The V and J ends lost 4 bases and 4 bases, in that order; junction bases with no gene match: 4. The CDR3 region is CASSPRQGVTGELFF. The CDR3 nucleotides read TGTGCCAGCAGCCCTCGACAGGGGGTCACCGGGGAGCTGTTTTTT.

The chain has TRBV19 and TRBJ2-7, with 7 positions matching TRBD1. The CDR3 is 16 residues long. With V trimmed by 3 bases and J by 2 bases, 10 bases remained unmatched. Germline CDR1 reads LNHDA; CDR2 reads SQIVND (reference sequence). CDR3 residues: CASSIRDRDSTYEQYF. CDR3 bases: TGTGCCAGTAGTATTAGAGACCGGGACAGCACCTACGAGCAGTACTTC. The variable domain in full, completed from reference TRBV19 and TRBJ2-7, reads DGGITQSPKYLFRKEGQNVTLSCEQNLNHDAMYWYRQDPGQGLRLIYYSQIVNDFQKGDIAEGYSVSREKKESFPLTVTSAQKNPTAFYLCASSIRDRDSTYEQYFGPGTRLTVT.

The chain combines TRBV7-2 with TRBJ1-6, with D possibly matching TRBD1 (6 bases). Germline lookup yields CDR1 SGHTA and CDR2 FQGNSA. Trimming removed 6 bases at V and 8 bases at J, with 11 bases between. CDR3 length equals 13 residues. In nucleotides, the CDR3 is TGTGCCAGCAGTTCAGGGGCATATTCACCCCTCCACTTT. Amino acid sequence: CASSSGAYSPLHF.

V usage is TRBV27 and J usage is TRBJ2-3, with TRBD2 identical over 12 bases. V lost 5 bases, J lost 4 bases, and 7 bases stayed unmatched. The germline V gene encodes CDR1 MNHEY and CDR2 SMNVEV (reference sequence). The CDR3 has 16 amino acids. CDR3 sequence: CASSTLLAGGPDTQYF. The CDR3 DNA sequence: TGTGCCAGCAGTACCCTACTAGCGGGGGGCCCAGATACGCAGTATTTT.

The chain couples TRBV7-8 to TRBJ2-5, with 13 bases fitting TRBD2. The germline CDR1 and CDR2 sequences are SGHVS and FQNEAQ. CDR3 length: 17 residues. Unmatched junction bases numbered 6, after V lost 0 bases and J lost 5 bases. The CDR3 is CASSLAGTSGGAETQYF. The CDR3 coding sequence is TGTGCCAGCAGCTTAGCGGGTACTAGCGGGGGGGCGGAGACCCAGTACTTC.

The rearrangement uses TRBV30 and TRBJ2-5; D is unresolved. CDR1 GTSNPN and CDR2 SVGIG come from the germline V gene (reference sequence). V lost 4 bases to trimming and J lost 2 bases, with 8 bases between them. The CDR3 totals 12 residues. This CDR3 is CAWTGPQETQYF. The CDR3 DNA reads TGTGCCTGGACAGGCCCACAAGAGACCCAGTACTTC.

The V gene is TRBV2, the J gene TRBJ1-3; D not certain. With 2 bases removed from V and 0 bases from J, the gap between germline ends came to 11 bases. The germline CDR1 and CDR2 sequences are SNHLY and FYNNEI. The CDR3 runs to 16 residues. The CDR3 loop reads CASSETQAISGNTIYF. The CDR3 DNA reads as TGTGCCAGCAGTGAAACCCAGGCGATCTCTGGAAACACCATATATTTT.

This chain links TRBV5-6 with TRBJ2-4; 10 positions agree with TRBD1. This CDR3 region has 14 residues. The trim removed 3 bases at V and 5 bases at J, leaving 2 bases unmatched. Germline lookup yields CDR1 SGHDT and CDR2 YYEEEE. CDR3 amino acids: CASSWGTGENIQYF. The CDR3 DNA is TGTGCCAGCAGCTGGGGGACAGGGGAAAACATTCAGTACTTC.

V usage is TRBV4-1 and J usage is TRBJ1-1; tentatively, D is TRBD1 (5 bases). Trimming removed 6 bases at V and 4 bases at J, with 18 bases between. CDR3 length: 15 amino acids. Germline-derived CDR1 and CDR2 are MGHRA and YSYEKL. CDR3 sequence reads: CASSPSQGALTEAFF. Written as DNA, the CDR3 is TGCGCCAGCAGTCCCTCGCAAGGGGCACTCACTGAAGCTTTCTTT.

This clone was seen once. The chain uses TRBV7-9 and TRBJ2-5, with D possibly being TRBD1 (6 bases). CDR3 length equals 17 residues. The germline V and J ends were trimmed by 5 bases and 3 bases, with 22 bases remaining between them. The germline CDR1 and CDR2 sequences are SEHNR and FQNEAQ (reference sequence). CDR3 sequence (DNA): TGTGCCAGCAGCCCGAAGCCGCTGACAGGCGCGAAAGAGACCCAGTACTTC. Translation: CASSPKPLTGAKETQYF.

This chain connects TRBV27 to TRBJ2-1, with 7 nucleotides matching TRBD1. Trimming cost V 1 base and J 2 bases; bases outside gene matches: 11. The CDR3 is made up of 18 amino acids. Germline-derived CDR1 and CDR2 are MNHEY and SMNVEV (reference sequence). The CDR3 DNA reads as TGTGCCAGCAGTTTATACCCCCCTCGGACAGGACCCTACAATGAGCAGTTCTTC. This codes for CASSLYPPRTGPYNEQFF.

The chain recombines TRBV2 with TRBJ2-7, with a weak D call TRBD1 (6 bases). The germline gives CDR1 SNHLY, CDR2 FYNNEI. The CDR3 runs 14 residues. Trimming took 3 bases from V and 0 from J, leaving 9 bases between them. The CDR3 sequence is CASSDRTDSYEQYF. CDR3 DNA: TGTGCCAGCAGTGACCGGACAGACTCCTACGAGCAGTACTTC.

This clone has only a few counts. The J gene is TRBJ1-2, the V gene TRBV4-2; 8 bases align to TRBD1. The germline gives CDR1 LGHNA, CDR2 YNFKEQ. The CDR3 loop spans 15 amino acids. V gave up 1 base and J gave up 6 bases; unmatched junction bases: 7. CDR3 protein: CASSQVTGEMDGYTF. As DNA, the CDR3 is TGTGCCAGCAGCCAAGTGACAGGGGAGATGGATGGCTACACCTTC.

V is TRBV11-3 and J is TRBJ1-1; perhaps TRBD1 as D (6 bases). Trimming took 0 bases from V and 3 from J, leaving 11 bases between them. Per the germline V gene, CDR1 is SGHNT and CDR2 is YENEEA. CDR3 length: 15 amino acids. CDR3 nucleotide sequence: TGTGCCAGCAGCTTAGACGGGGGGCCGGACACTGAAGCTTTCTTT. Residues: CASSLDGGPDTEAFF.

The chain links TRBV6-5 to TRBJ1-1, with D uncertain. Germline assignment: CDR1 MNHEY and CDR2 SVGAGI. The CDR3 totals 15 residues. V lost 0 bases, J lost 4 bases, and 12 bases lay in between. The CDR3 sequence is CASSYSGEWSTEAFF. The CDR3 nucleotides are TGTGCCAGCAGTTACTCCGGGGAATGGAGCACTGAAGCTTTCTTT.

The chain employs TRBV9 and TRBJ1-4, with 7 bases that match TRBD1. The trim removed 4 bases at V and 3 bases at J, leaving 3 bases unmatched. The germline gives CDR1 SGDLS, CDR2 YYNGEE. The CDR3 is 14 amino acids. The CDR3 sequence: CASSLQGANEKLFF. The CDR3 coding sequence is TGTGCCAGCAGCTTGCAGGGGGCTAATGAAAAACTGTTTTTT.

The chain joins TRBV6-5 to TRBJ1-2; 8 positions match TRBD1. Germline assignment: CDR1 MNHEY and CDR2 SVGAGI. There are 13 residues in the CDR3. V shed 6 bases and J 0 bases; nucleotides not matched to a gene: 0. The chain's CDR3 is CASRTGANYGYTF. DNA for the CDR3: TGTGCCAGCAGGACAGGGGCTAACTATGGCTACACCTTC.

This chain links TRBV11-2 with TRBJ1-1; D may be TRBD1 (5 bases). V was cut by 10 bases and J by 0 bases, with 9 bases left in between. Germline V lookup: CDR1 SGHAT, CDR2 FQNNGV. The CDR3 has 12 amino acids. In nucleotides, the CDR3 is TGTGCCACACGGGGGATGAACACTGAAGCTTTCTTT. Translation: CATRGMNTEAFF.

There are a few counts of this clone. The V and J genes are TRBV7-6 and TRBJ2-7; 8 bases map to TRBD1. CDR3 length: 15 residues. V dropped 3 bases and J dropped 1; count of bases not matched to a gene: 5. The germline gives CDR1 SGHVS, CDR2 FNYEAQ. The CDR3 bases are TGTGCCAGCAGCTTTGACAGGGGACCTTCCTACGAGCAGTACTTC. It encodes CASSFDRGPSYEQYF.

This clone was seen only once. The chain uses TRBV30 and TRBJ2-2, with 13 bases lining up with TRBD2. The CDR3 length is 15 residues. The ends lost 5 bases at V and 3 bases at J; junction bases unmatched: 3. Germline loops: CDR1 GTSNPN, CDR2 SVGIG (reference sequence). The CDR3 spells CAWWGLAGHTGELFF. CDR3 DNA sequence: TGTGCCTGGTGGGGACTAGCGGGGCACACCGGGGAGCTGTTTTTT.

The chain uses TRBV6-5 and TRBJ2-7; 12 bases fit TRBD1. The germline CDR1 and CDR2 sequences are MNHEY and SVGAGI. V gave up 4 bases and J gave up 9 bases; unmatched junction bases: 7. This CDR3 is 14 amino acids long. The CDR3 coding sequence is TGTGCCAGCAGTTCCGGGACAGGGGGCCACGGGCAGTACTTC. It encodes CASSSGTGGHGQYF.

This clone is a singleton in its sample. J is TRBJ1-1 and V is TRBV10-1, with D unresolved. This CDR3 comprises 13 residues. Trimming took off 0 bases at V and 8 bases at J, with 10 bases between the two ends. Germline V gene data show CDR1 as WNHNN and CDR2 as SYGVQD (reference sequence). The CDR3 bases are TGCGCCAGCAGTGAGTCGCGAGCGACCGAAGCTTTCTTT. Amino acid sequence: CASSESRATEAFF.

The chain couples TRBV6-5 to TRBJ1-5; TRBD1 matches 8 bases. There are 15 residues in the CDR3. Germline V gene data show CDR1 as MNHEY and CDR2 as SVGAGI. Germline trimming cut 6 bases from V and 2 bases from J; bases unmatched to any gene: 6. The CDR3 coding sequence is TGTGCCAGCAGGCTGACAGGGGAGGGCAATCAGCCCCAGCATTTT. It specifies CASRLTGEGNQPQHF.

The chain employs TRBV6-4 and TRBJ2-3; 7 nucleotides line up with TRBD2. Germline lookup yields CDR1 MRHNA and CDR2 SNTAGT. This CDR3 spans 14 amino acids. V gave up 4 bases and J gave up 3 bases; unmatched junction bases: 4. The CDR3 DNA is TGTGCCAGCAGTGGGGGGGAGGGGACAGATACGCAGTATTTT. Translating gives CASSGGEGTDTQYF.

V usage is TRBV2 and J usage is TRBJ2-5, with 10 bases fitting TRBD2. Germline V gene lookup returns CDR1 SNHLY and CDR2 FYNNEI. The CDR3 loop spans 17 amino acids. Unmatched junction bases numbered 17, after V lost 8 bases and J lost 5 bases. As DNA, the CDR3 is TGTGCCAGCGGGGCTAGCGGGGGCCCGCCGGATGGGGAGACCCAGTACTTC. Protein product: CASGASGGPPDGETQYF.